These 26 T cell receptor beta chains came from one sample sequenced in a study of cytomegalovirus exposure and HLA in healthy donors. Clones were sequenced by immunoSEQ multiplex PCR, and TCRdb holds only the in-frame ones, with some missing. The sample has tens of thousands of clones; 94% are singletons. The source material was PBMCs. The receptors here all came from a man younger than 35 in good health and CMV-seropositive.

This clone was observed a single time. The chain joins TRBV5-5 to TRBJ2-1, with D maybe TRBD2 (6 bases). The CDR3 extends over 15 amino acids. V was pared by 6 bases and J by 7 bases, with 20 bases between. The germline gives CDR1 SGHKS, CDR2 YYEKEE (reference sequence). The CDR3 DNA is TGTGCCAGCAAAGGCCCAGAACGGGGGTTGAATGAGCAGTTCTTC. Translation: CASKGPERGLNEQFF.

This clone was observed a single time. The CDR3 here is CASSDPGTAYGYTF. Written as DNA, the CDR3 is TGTGCCAGCAGTGACCCAGGCACGGCCTATGGCTACACCTTC. V usage is TRBV6-1 and J usage is TRBJ1-2; D gene ambiguous. V was shortened by 3 bases and J by 4 bases, with 12 bases between the two germline ends. This CDR3 comprises 14 residues. Germline assignment: CDR1 MNHNS and CDR2 SASEGT.

The chain employs TRBV4-3 and TRBJ2-5; 9 bases are a match to TRBD1. Germline values: CDR1 LGHNA, CDR2 YSLEER. The CDR3 sequence is 15 residues long. V lost 1 base and J lost 5; bases outside the gene matches: 5. The CDR3 DNA reads TGCGCCAGCAGCCAAGGGACAGGGGCTGGGGAGACCCAGTACTTC. Protein sequence: CASSQGTGAGETQYF.

The CDR3: CASSQREDSGANVLTF. CDR3 nucleotides: TGCGCCAGCAGCCAACGAGAAGACTCTGGGGCCAACGTCCTGACTTTC. The chain is built from TRBV4-1 and TRBJ2-6; no firm D call. This CDR3 has 16 amino acids. Trimming removed 2 bases at V and 0 bases at J, with 8 bases between. Germline CDR1 and CDR2: MGHRA and YSYEKL.

V and J are TRBV6-4 and TRBJ2-5; the D gene is possibly TRBD2 (5 bases). This CDR3 is built from 13 residues. From germline, CDR1 is MRHNA and CDR2 SNTAGT. Trimming took off 3 bases at V and 5 bases at J, with 10 bases between the two ends. The CDR3 DNA reads TGTGCCAGCAGTGAACAAGGCGGGGAGACCCAGTACTTC. Protein product: CASSEQGGETQYF.

CDR3 nucleotide sequence: TGTGCCAGTAGTATTGGAAGCGGGGGGCCTTCAGATACGCAGTATTTT. Its protein is CASSIGSGGPSDTQYF. This chain connects TRBV19 to TRBJ2-3; 9 bases match TRBD2. The CDR3 spans 16 residues. V trimming: 3 bases; J trimming: 4 bases; junction bases outside the gene matches: 8. Germline V CDR1 and CDR2: LNHDA, SQIVND (reference sequence).

The rearrangement links TRBV18 to TRBJ2-7, with a tentative D call TRBD2 (6 bases). V was trimmed by 3 bases and J by 2 bases, leaving 11 bases between them. The CDR3 covers 14 residues. Germline V CDR1 and CDR2: KGHSH, LQKENI. The CDR3 loop is CASSPAGSAYEQYF. The CDR3 region has the DNA TGTGCCAGCTCACCCGCCGGGAGTGCCTACGAGCAGTACTTC.

This clone was counted only a few times. V usage is TRBV11-3 and J usage is TRBJ1-6; 7 bases map to TRBD1. The CDR3 loop spans 15 amino acids. V lost 5 bases, J lost 7 bases, and 8 bases stayed unmatched. Germline V gene data show CDR1 as SGHNT and CDR2 as YENEEA. CDR3 residues: CASSPRDRLNSPLHF. CDR3 in DNA: TGTGCCAGCAGCCCCCGGGACAGATTGAATTCACCCCTCCACTTT.

The chain joins TRBV2 to TRBJ2-7, with TRBD2 matching 7 bases. Germline CDR1 and CDR2: SNHLY and FYNNEI. Trimming cost V 6 bases and J 3 bases; bases outside gene matches: 11. The CDR3 consists of 15 residues. CDR3 loop: CASSTDQRGYYEQYF. The CDR3 DNA sequence: TGTGCCAGCAGCACGGACCAGCGGGGTTACTACGAGCAGTACTTC.

V and J are TRBV19 and TRBJ1-2, with unresolved D. CDR1 and CDR2 from the germline V gene are LNHDA and SQIVND (reference sequence). This CDR3 has 14 residues. V was clipped by 1 base and J by 4 bases, with 10 bases between them. CDR3: CASSIAGKGYGYTF. In DNA, the CDR3 is TGTGCCAGTAGTATAGCCGGGAAGGGCTATGGCTACACCTTC.

The rearrangement uses TRBV30 and TRBJ2-1, with D possibly being TRBD2 (5 bases). Germline V gene data show CDR1 as GTSNPN and CDR2 as SVGIG (reference sequence). This CDR3 has 13 amino acids. V lost 5 bases to trimming and J lost 0 bases, with 8 bases between them. DNA for the CDR3: TGTGCCTGGGGACTCGGCTCCTACAATGAGCAGTTCTTC. This encodes CAWGLGSYNEQFF.

The rearrangement links TRBV6-5 to TRBJ1-2, with TRBD1 identical over 8 bases. There are 13 residues in the CDR3. The germline V gene has CDR1 MNHEY and CDR2 SVGAGI. Unmatched junction bases numbered 7, after V lost 6 bases and J lost 7 bases. CDR3 sequence: CASSPGQASGYTF. Written as DNA, the CDR3 is TGTGCCAGCAGCCCGGGACAGGCTTCTGGCTACACCTTC.

V and J are TRBV7-2 and TRBJ1-2, with D possibly TRBD1 on 5 matching bases. This CDR3 comprises 12 residues. Germline assignment: CDR1 SGHTA and CDR2 FQGNSA. V lost 5 bases and J 8 bases, leaving 12 bases between the germline ends. The CDR3 sequence: CASSHTGRGYTF. The CDR3 nucleotides read TGTGCCAGCAGCCATACAGGAAGAGGCTACACCTTC.

This clone was counted between two and nine times. The chain uses TRBV2 and TRBJ2-7; perhaps TRBD1 as D (6 bases). Germline V gene data show CDR1 as SNHLY and CDR2 as FYNNEI. The length of the CDR3 is 14 residues. Trimming took 4 bases from V and 1 from J, leaving 11 bases between them. The CDR3: CASSVAGASYEQYF. CDR3 DNA sequence: TGTGCCAGCAGTGTGGCAGGGGCATCCTACGAGCAGTACTTC.

This clone was seen once. The CDR3 sequence: CAWSVLSWRNRIYNSPLHF. In DNA, the CDR3 is TGTGCCTGGAGTGTACTGTCGTGGAGAAATCGTATCTATAATTCACCCCTCCACTTT. J is TRBJ1-6 and V is TRBV30; no firm D call. The CDR3 runs 19 residues. Trimming shortened V by 0 bases and J by 3 bases, and 21 bases separated the two germline ends. The V gene's germline CDR1 is GTSNPN and CDR2 SVGIG (reference sequence).

The CDR3 region is CASSEALYGLAGSTDTQYF. Here the CDR3 DNA reads TGTGCCAGCAGTGAAGCGCTTTATGGACTAGCGGGCAGCACAGATACGCAGTATTTT. This chain connects TRBV2 to TRBJ2-3; the match to TRBD2 covers 11 bases. V lost 0 bases to trimming and J lost 0 bases; unmatched junction nucleotides: 8. Germline V gene sequence: CDR1 SNHLY, CDR2 FYNNEI. CDR3 length: 19 amino acids.

The chain employs TRBV4-1 and TRBJ2-3; weak D call: TRBD1 (6 bases). From germline, CDR1 is MGHRA and CDR2 YSYEKL. Trimming removed 1 base at V and 0 bases at J, with 11 bases between. The CDR3 loop spans 16 amino acids. In nucleotides, the CDR3 is TGCGCCAGCAGCCAAGGACAGGCAACTAGCACAGATACGCAGTATTTT. Protein product: CASSQGQATSTDTQYF.

This clone was observed a single time. This chain links TRBV6-5 with TRBJ1-5; D is ambiguous. Trimming removed 4 bases at V and 5 bases at J, with 18 bases between. CDR3 length equals 16 residues. The germline V gene has CDR1 MNHEY and CDR2 SVGAGI. CDR3 nucleotide sequence: TGTGCCAGCAGTTCGCGCCGGGGAGGCCTACATCAGCCCCAGCATTTT. It translates to CASSSRRGGLHQPQHF.

The chain recombines TRBV11-2 with TRBJ2-1, with TRBD1 matching over 8 bases. The CDR3 sequence is 14 residues long. V lost 1 base and J lost 7; bases outside the gene matches: 3. In germline, CDR1 is SGHAT, CDR2 FQNNGV. The CDR3 loop reads CASSLGTGMNEQFF. The DNA for the CDR3 is TGTGCCAGCAGCTTAGGGACAGGGATGAATGAGCAGTTCTTC. Based on the CDR3 plus reference TRBV11-2 and TRBJ2-1, the full variable domain is EAGVAQSPRYKIIEKRQSVAFWCNPISGHATLYWYQQILGQGPKLLIQFQNNGVVDDSQLPKDRFSAERLKGVDSTLKIQPAKLEDSAVYLCASSLGTGMNEQFFGPGTRLTVL.

The V gene is TRBV7-2, the J gene TRBJ2-6; perhaps TRBD1 as D (6 bases). Germline CDR1 SGHTA, CDR2 FQGNSA. The CDR3 runs 17 residues. Trimming stripped 4 bases from V and 2 bases from J, with 15 bases between. CDR3 sequence reads: CASSSPLYRAGANVLTF. CDR3 DNA: TGTGCCAGCAGCTCCCCCCTTTACAGGGCTGGGGCCAACGTCCTGACTTTC.

CDR3 bases: TGTGCCAGCAGAGGGACAGGGGGAAACGAGCAGTACTTC. It translates to CASRGTGGNEQYF. The chain employs TRBV6-1 and TRBJ2-7; 11 bases agree with TRBD1. The CDR3 length is 13 residues. Trimming cost V 6 bases and J 5 bases; bases outside gene matches: 3. Germline V lookup: CDR1 MNHNS, CDR2 SASEGT.

This clone was detected only once. The junction does not match germline at one end; this may be a read error. The gene calls are TRBV11-2 and TRBJ2-7; tentative D call: TRBD2 (5 bases). CDR3 length: 15 residues. Per the germline V gene, CDR1 is SGHAT and CDR2 is FQNNGV. The CDR3 bases are TGTGCCAGCAGCTTAGATCAGGCTAGCTCCCACGAGCAGTACTTC. This codes for CASSLDQASSHEQYF.

The V call is TRBV4-1, the J call TRBJ2-1; D is perhaps TRBD1 (6 bases). The germline CDR1 and CDR2 sequences are MGHRA and YSYEKL. The CDR3 is made up of 13 amino acids. V was trimmed by 4 bases and J by 5 bases, leaving 9 bases between them. The CDR3 protein is CASSPRGNNEQFF. The CDR3 DNA sequence: TGCGCCAGCAGCCCCAGGGGTAACAATGAGCAGTTCTTC.

The chain uses TRBV9 and TRBJ2-3; 11 bases agree with TRBD2. The germline V gene has CDR1 SGDLS and CDR2 YYNGEE. CDR3 size: 17 residues. V dropped 0 bases and J dropped 6; count of bases not matched to a gene: 9. The CDR3 DNA is TGTGCCAGCAGCGTAGGGGTACTAGCGGGAGTGGAGGATACGCAGTATTTT. Its protein product is CASSVGVLAGVEDTQYF.

This chain joins TRBV9 and TRBJ1-1; D gene ambiguous. V dropped 0 bases and J dropped 4 bases, with 7 bases sitting between them. In germline, CDR1 is SGDLS, CDR2 YYNGEE. The CDR3 runs 13 residues. CDR3 nucleotide sequence: TGTGCCAGCAGCGTAGCTACGTTCACTGAAGCTTTCTTT. Translation gives CASSVATFTEAFF. The full variable domain, in which reference TRBV9 and TRBJ1-1 provide the parts outside the CDR3, is DSGVTQTPKHLITATGQRVTLRCSPRSGDLSVYWYQQSLDQGLQFLIQYYNGEERAKGNILERFSAQQFPDLHSELNLSSLELGDSALYFCASSVATFTEAFFGQGTRLTVV.

This clone showed up just a few times. CDR3 in amino acids: CAWSVREPKYF. The CDR3 region has the DNA TGTGCCTGGAGTGTACGGGAACCTAAGTACTTC. The V gene is TRBV30, the J gene TRBJ2-5; D perhaps matches TRBD2 (5 bases). V was shortened by 0 bases and J by 12 bases, with 11 bases between the two germline ends. In germline, CDR1 is GTSNPN, CDR2 SVGIG (reference sequence). The CDR3 length is 11 residues.